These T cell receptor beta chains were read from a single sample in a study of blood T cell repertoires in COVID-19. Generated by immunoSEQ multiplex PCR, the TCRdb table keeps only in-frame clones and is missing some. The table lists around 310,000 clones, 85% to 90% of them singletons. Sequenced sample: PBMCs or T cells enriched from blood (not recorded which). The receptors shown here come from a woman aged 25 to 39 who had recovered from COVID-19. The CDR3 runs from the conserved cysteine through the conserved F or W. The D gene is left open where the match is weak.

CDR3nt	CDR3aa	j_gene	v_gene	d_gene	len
TGTGCCAGCAGTGAAGCGCCCCGGGACACTGAAGCTTTCTTT	CASSEAPRDTEAFF	TRBJ1-1	TRBV2	.	14
TGCAGCGTTGAGGACAACAACTATGGCTACACCTTC	CSVEDNNYGYTF	TRBJ1-2	TRBV29-1	.	12
TGCGCCAGCAGCCAACCCGGCAACCGGGACAACTATCGGAACGAGCAGTACTTC	CASSQPGNRDNYRNEQYF	TRBJ2-7	TRBV4-1	.	18
TGTGCCAGCAGTTGGGGACAGCCCCACACTGAAGCTTTCTTT	CASSWGQPHTEAFF	TRBJ1-1	TRBV28	TRBD1	14
TGTGCCAGTAGGATGGGGGCTGCCAAAAACATTCAGTACTTC	CASRMGAAKNIQYF	TRBJ2-4	TRBV19	.	14
TGCGCCAGCAGCCAAGATCCACATAACTATGGCTACACCTTC	CASSQDPHNYGYTF	TRBJ1-2	TRBV4-1	.	14
TGCGCCAGCAGCTTCAGCGAGAGCACAGATACGCAGTATTTT	CASSFSESTDTQYF	TRBJ2-3	TRBV5-1	.	14
TGTGCCAGCAGCTTGGGGAGAAACACCGGGGAGCTGTTTTTT	CASSLGRNTGELFF	TRBJ2-2	TRBV5-4	.	14
TGTGCCAGCAGCCGAGGACAGGGGAGCGGAAACACCATATATTTT	CASSRGQGSGNTIYF	TRBJ1-3	TRBV2	TRBD1	15
TGTGCCAGCAGGGTAAACACAGGGGTCGGAAACACCATATATTTT	CASRVNTGVGNTIYF	TRBJ1-3	TRBV6-5	TRBD1	15